The present entry profiles one T cell receptor beta chain with its context. The data belong to a study of blood T cell repertoires in COVID-19. Study-wide background: Sites across the United States, Italy and Spain contributed samples from acute and convalescent COVID-19.

The length of the CDR3 is 13 residues. Trimming removed 0 bases at V and 4 bases at J, with 6 bases between. Germline V lookup: CDR1 MNHEY, CDR2 SVGEGT. Authors' data handling: Nucleated cell number was recorded as an estimate derived from reference gene primer amplification. TCRdb keeps only in-frame clones here, not all; method: immunoSEQ multiplex PCR. V, J and clone size were drawn from that table, and D and trimming were deduced from the DNA. Of over 200,000 clones in the sample, approximately 81% were seen once. The TCR was taken from a woman at least 80 years old with active or convalescent COVID-19. Material: peripheral blood. The V call is TRBV6-2 or TRBV6-3, the J call TRBJ1-1, with D perhaps matching TRBD1 (5 bases). Here the CDR3 reads CASSYSGGTEAFF. DNA for the CDR3: TGTGCCAGCAGTTACTCGGGGGGCACTGAAGCTTTCTTT.